This T cell receptor beta chain stems from a study of blood T cell repertoires in COVID-19. Study summary: The United States, Italy and Spain provided the acute and convalescent COVID-19 samples.

This clone was detected only a few times. Original processing methods: Researchers report that nucleated cell counts were estimated from reference gene primer amplification. TCRdb keeps only in-frame clones here, not all; method: immunoSEQ multiplex PCR. From that table come the V and J calls and clone size; the DNA was used to work out D and trimming. Of roughly 67,000 clones detected, approximately 73% appear once; the ten largest clones hold 5% to 7%. Between the trimmed V and J ends, which lost 6 bases and 1 base, there was a span of 16 bases. Per germline, CDR1 MNHEY and CDR2 SMNVEV (reference sequence). The CDR3 loop spans 15 amino acids.

The receptor comes from a woman aged 50 to 60 with active or convalescent COVID-19. Source material: peripheral blood. V usage is TRBV27 and J usage is TRBJ2-7, with D maybe TRBD1 (6 bases). The CDR3 DNA is TGTGCCAGCAGCCTGATCAGGGGCCAGTCCTACGAGCAGTACTTC. Its translation: CASSLIRGQSYEQYF.